The clone carrying this T cell receptor (beta chain) was seen more than once but under ten times. In the original workflow: Reference gene primer amplification yielded estimated nucleated cell counts. Data came from immunoSEQ multiplex PCR; TCRdb stores just in-frame clones and leaves some out. Clonal size and the V and J genes are those of that table, whereas D and trimming came from the DNA. The data contain more than 250,000 clones, over 75% of them singletons. This sample stems from a study of blood T cell repertoires in COVID-19. Trimming took 8 bases from V and 3 from J, leaving 13 bases between them. This CDR3 is 13 amino acids long. Germline-derived CDR1 and CDR2 are WSHSY and SAAADI.

This sequence originates from a woman aged 25-40 years who had recovered from COVID-19. The chain combines TRBV10-2 with TRBJ1-2, with a possible D match to TRBD1 (5 bases). Sequenced: PBMCs or T cells enriched from blood (not recorded which). CDR3 in DNA: TGCGCCAGCTCAGACCAGGGCTACTATGGCTACACCTTC. It encodes CASSDQGYYGYTF.